What follows is one T cell receptor beta chain and its context. Its target is unknown. The beta constant-region primer was an equimolar mix of two oligonucleotides covering TRBC1 and TRBC2. Four rounds of PCR amplified the ligated cDNA using nested alpha and beta constant-region primers plus SP2. One entry per CDR3 protein, called by TCRdb with MiXCR from the UMI-ligation and nested PCR reads. The profile covers approximately 140,000 distinct CDR3 sequences, with more than 15% appearing a single time and around 0.14% taken by the ten largest. The data were taken from a study of naive and memory T cell subsets. The study's findings and limits: Naive and memory repertoire findings lacked a ground truth for validation.

Sequenced: naive CD4+ T cells from blood. The source of this sequence is a human donor in good health.

CDR3 region: CASRTEGLGDYNEQFF. The CDR3 nucleotides are TGTGCCAGCAGAACGGAGGGACTAGGAGATTACAATGAGCAGTTCTTC. The genes are TRBV5-4 and TRBJ2-1, with TRBD2 identical over 8 bases. The CDR3 is 16 amino acids. Trimming at V came to 5 bases and at J to 4 bases, leaving 11 bases not matched to a gene. Germline CDR1 is SGHNT and CDR2 is YYREEE (reference sequence). Based on the CDR3 plus reference TRBV5-4 and TRBJ2-1, the full variable domain is ETGVTQSPTHLIKTRGQQVTLRCSSQSGHNTVSWYQQALGQGPQFIFQYYREEENGRGNFPPRFSGLQFPNYSSELNVNALELDDSALYLCASRTEGLGDYNEQFFGPGTRLTVL.